The 18 T cell receptor beta chains reported below all come from one sample, sequenced in a study of shared clonotypes between healthy human individuals. Sequencing used immunoSEQ multiplex PCR; TCRdb keeps in-frame clones, though not all of them. The data show more than 2,000,000 clones, around nine tenths seen once. The specimen was naive CD4+ T cells sorted from blood. Subset reported: CD45RA+ positively selected. Receptor source: a man between 18 and 29 years old in good health.

The chain has TRBV4-1 and TRBJ2-5, with 9 bases lining up with TRBD2. V shed 0 bases and J 4 bases; nucleotides not matched to a gene: 12. Germline V gene sequence: CDR1 MGHRA, CDR2 YSYEKL. The CDR3 has 18 amino acids. CDR3 protein: CASSQEVAGAVLGETQYF. The CDR3 nucleotides are TGCGCCAGCAGCCAAGAGGTAGCGGGGGCCGTCTTAGGAGAGACCCAGTACTTC.

This clone was detected only once. The chain joins TRBV10-3 to TRBJ2-7; 14 bases fit TRBD2. Germline V gene data show CDR1 as ENHRY and CDR2 as SYGVKD. V dropped 5 bases and J dropped 6; count of bases not matched to a gene: 9. The CDR3 runs 16 residues. The CDR3, as DNA: TGTGCCATCAGTTCGGGACTAGCGGGAGATGGGGTCGAGCAGTACTTC. Amino acid sequence: CAISSGLAGDGVEQYF.

The genes are TRBV5-1 and TRBJ2-5; 7 positions match TRBD1. CDR3 size: 16 residues. CDR1 and CDR2 from the germline V gene are SGHRS and YFSETQ. J was trimmed by 4 bases and V by 3 bases; bases with no gene match: 12. CDR3 region: CASSSQPSTGLETQYF. The CDR3 DNA sequence: TGCGCCAGCAGCTCACAACCCTCGACAGGGTTAGAGACCCAGTACTTC. Filled out from reference TRBV5-1 and TRBJ2-5, the complete variable domain reads KAGVTQTPRYLIKTRGQQVTLSCSPISGHRSVSWYQQTPGQGLQFLFEYFSETQRNKGNFPGRFSGRQFSNSRSEMNVSTLELGDSALYLCASSSQPSTGLETQYFGPGTRLLVL.

The CDR3 sequence: CASSSDIFNYGYTF. The CDR3 nucleotides read TGTGCCAGCAGCTCGGACATATTTAACTATGGCTACACCTTC. The chain combines TRBV11-2 with TRBJ1-2, with TRBD1 as a possible D gene (5 bases). The length of the CDR3 is 14 residues. Germline-derived CDR1 and CDR2 are SGHAT and FQNNGV. V gave up 4 bases and J gave up 1 base, with 10 bases separating them.

V gene TRBV6-1 combines with J gene TRBJ1-6; TRBD1 agrees at 7 bases. The CDR3 totals 17 residues. From germline, CDR1 is MNHNS and CDR2 SASEGT. The J segment lost 6 bases and the V segment lost 4 bases, leaving 12 bases of the junction unmatched. The CDR3 DNA reads TGTGCCAGCAGTGCCGGGACCGGGACAGTGCCTAATTCACCCCTCCACTTT. Translated, it gives CASSAGTGTVPNSPLHF.

The chain couples TRBV19 to TRBJ2-6; D call uncertain. V was clipped by 7 bases and J by 0 bases, with 4 bases between them. Germline-derived CDR1 and CDR2 are LNHDA and SQIVND (reference sequence). This CDR3 comprises 13 residues. The CDR3 DNA is TGTGCCAGTATGGGCTCTGGGGCCAACGTCCTGACTTTC. Its translation is CASMGSGANVLTF. Looking up the rest from reference TRBV19 and TRBJ2-6 gives the full variable domain: DGGITQSPKYLFRKEGQNVTLSCEQNLNHDAMYWYRQDPGQGLRLIYYSQIVNDFQKGDIAEGYSVSREKKESFPLTVTSAQKNPTAFYLCASMGSGANVLTFGAGSRLTVL.

The V gene is TRBV28, the J gene TRBJ2-5; 9 bases agree with TRBD1. The V gene's germline CDR1 is MDHEN and CDR2 SYDVKM. The CDR3 has 16 amino acids. Germline trimming cut 5 bases from V and 3 bases from J; bases unmatched to any gene: 10. CDR3 in DNA: TGTGCCAGCAGTAAATTGACAGGGGGAGAGGAAGAGACCCAGTACTTC. It specifies CASSKLTGGEEETQYF.

J is TRBJ2-2 and V is TRBV9, with D perhaps matching TRBD2 (5 bases). Germline assignment: CDR1 SGDLS and CDR2 YYNGEE. This CDR3 contains 16 residues. Trimming left V 0 bases short and J 2 bases short, with 11 bases between. The CDR3 DNA follows: TGTGCCAGCAGCGTAGGGCCGGGGTCCAACACCGGGGAGCTGTTTTTT. Protein product: CASSVGPGSNTGELFF.

This chain links TRBV19 with TRBJ2-2, with D perhaps matching TRBD2 (5 bases). Germline CDR1 is LNHDA and CDR2 is SQIVND (reference sequence). Trimming left V 3 bases short and J 6 bases short, with 17 bases between. The CDR3 spans 16 residues. The CDR3 region is CASSIVWGSESGELFF. The CDR3 nucleotides read TGTGCCAGTAGTATTGTTTGGGGTAGCGAATCCGGGGAGCTGTTTTTT. Drawing the rest from reference TRBV19 and TRBJ2-2, the complete variable domain is DGGITQSPKYLFRKEGQNVTLSCEQNLNHDAMYWYRQDPGQGLRLIYYSQIVNDFQKGDIAEGYSVSREKKESFPLTVTSAQKNPTAFYLCASSIVWGSESGELFFGEGSRLTVL.

Remarks on this clone: Other DNA sequences in the same sample also yield this CDR3. The rearrangement links TRBV10-3 to TRBJ2-5, with 9 bases lining up with TRBD1. The V gene's germline CDR1 is ENHRY and CDR2 SYGVKD. The length of the CDR3 is 15 residues. V was pared by 0 bases and J by 5 bases, with 4 bases of the junction left unmatched. The CDR3 nucleotides are TGTGCCATCAGTGAGTCGGGGACAGGGAGGGAGACCCAGTACTTC. Residues: CAISESGTGRETQYF.

This chain uses TRBV5-4 with TRBJ2-1, with 13 bases that match TRBD2. Looked up from germline, CDR1 is SGHNT and CDR2 is YYREEE (reference sequence). This CDR3 contains 15 residues. Losses at the gene ends were 4 bases for V and 4 bases for J; bases not matched to a gene: 2. CDR3: CASSTGLAGYNEQFF. The CDR3, as DNA: TGTGCCAGCAGCACGGGACTAGCGGGATACAATGAGCAGTTCTTC.

The chain carries TRBV4-3 and TRBJ1-4; D is unclear. Trimming took 2 bases from V and 6 from J, leaving 10 bases between them. Germline CDR1 reads LGHNA; CDR2 reads YSLEER. The CDR3 is made up of 14 amino acids. The CDR3 sequence: CASSQRFWDEKLFF. CDR3 DNA sequence: TGCGCCAGCAGCCAAAGATTCTGGGATGAAAAACTGTTTTTT.

V gene TRBV4-1 combines with J gene TRBJ1-2; TRBD1 is a possible D gene (5 bases). V dropped 4 bases and J dropped 8 bases, with 26 bases sitting between them. Germline V gene lookup returns CDR1 MGHRA and CDR2 YSYEKL. The CDR3 is 17 residues long. CDR3 sequence: CASSLTAPGPLGEGYTF. CDR3 bases: TGCGCCAGCAGCCTCACTGCCCCGGGACCGCTTGGAGAGGGCTACACCTTC.

The chain combines TRBV4-3 with TRBJ2-7, with unresolved D. In germline, CDR1 is LGHNA, CDR2 YSLEER. Between the trimmed V and J ends, which lost 0 bases and 1 base, there was a span of 4 bases. CDR3 size: 13 residues. The CDR3 DNA reads TGCGCCAGCAGCCAAGAAACGTCCTACGAGCAGTACTTC. Its protein is CASSQETSYEQYF.

The gene calls are TRBV2 and TRBJ2-7; 8 nucleotides align to TRBD2. This CDR3 spans 12 amino acids. The V and J ends lost 2 bases and 6 bases, in that order; junction bases with no gene match: 0. CDR1 and CDR2 from the germline V gene are SNHLY and FYNNEI. The DNA for the CDR3 is TGTGCCAGCAGTGAACTAGCGGGCGAGCAGTACTTC. Protein product: CASSELAGEQYF.

The chain has TRBV28 and TRBJ2-7; D call uncertain. V was pared by 5 bases and J by 2 bases, with 10 bases between. Germline loops: CDR1 MDHEN, CDR2 SYDVKM. This CDR3 has 13 residues. CDR3 in amino acids: CASSPDGTYEQYF. CDR3 nucleotide sequence: TGTGCCAGCAGTCCAGACGGTACCTACGAGCAGTACTTC.

In this sample, this clone turned up once. The genes are TRBV27 and TRBJ1-2; 10 bases match TRBD1. This CDR3 has 14 residues. Losses at the gene ends were 6 bases for V and 7 bases for J; bases not matched to a gene: 8. Germline values: CDR1 MNHEY, CDR2 SMNVEV (reference sequence). The CDR3 spells CASSLIGQGGGYTF. The CDR3 DNA reads as TGTGCCAGCAGCCTAATCGGACAGGGGGGTGGCTACACCTTC.

V and J are TRBV6-1 and TRBJ2-1, with D possibly TRBD2 on 6 matching bases. The V gene's germline CDR1 is MNHNS and CDR2 SASEGT. This CDR3 has 13 residues. Trimming left V 0 bases short and J 14 bases short, with 14 bases between. The CDR3 protein is CASSEAPTREEFF. The CDR3, as DNA: TGTGCCAGCAGTGAAGCGCCTACCAGGGAGGAGTTCTTC.